Only a few counts were recorded for the clone carrying this TCR beta chain. This entry belongs to a study of response to subunit inactivated influenza vaccine. Each CDR3 protein is one row after TCRdb ran MiXCR on the RT-PCR reads. Among about 650,000 distinct CDR3 sequences listed, 12% to 15% were seen once. V gave up 0 bases and J gave up 5 bases, with 16 bases separating them. The CDR3 runs to 16 residues. Germline V gene lookup returns CDR1 SGHVS and CDR2 FQNEAQ. The receptor's source is a man aged 50-60 years who received an inactivated influenza vaccine. Source: PBMCs from blood, taken 14 to 15 days before vaccination. The gene calls are TRBV7-8 and TRBJ2-5; D is possibly TRBD1 or TRBD2 (5 bases each). CDR3 DNA sequence: TGTGCCAGCAGCTTAGCACCGGGACCCCGAGGGGAGACCCAGTACTTC. Amino acid sequence: CASSLAPGPRGETQYF.